One sample yielded the 18 T cell receptor beta chains listed below, sequenced in a study of CD8+ T cells in alopecia areata. The authors extracted RNA and reverse transcribed it into cDNA as the sequencing template. Only in-frame clones appear in the TCRdb table, and some are missing; sequencing was by immunoSEQ multiplex PCR. The data show approximately 89,000 clones, roughly 42% seen once. The specimen was CD4+ T cells sorted from blood. These receptors were collected from a human donor with alopecia areata.

This rearrangement joins TRBV2 to TRBJ2-5, with D tentatively TRBD2 (7 bases). V was shortened by 5 bases and J by 2 bases, with 12 bases between the two germline ends. CDR3 length: 14 residues. The V gene's germline CDR1 is SNHLY and CDR2 FYNNEI. CDR3 nucleotide sequence: TGTGCCAGCAGTTACGGGGGGCGTCAAGAGACCCAGTACTTC. Residues: CASSYGGRQETQYF.

The genes are TRBV29-1 and TRBJ2-7; 8 bases match TRBD2. Unmatched junction bases numbered 12, after V lost 0 bases and J lost 2 bases. Germline V gene sequence: CDR1 SQVTM, CDR2 ANQGSEA. The CDR3 loop spans 17 amino acids. The CDR3 sequence is CSVEDHRSSGRPYEQYF. CDR3 nucleotide sequence: TGCAGCGTTGAAGATCATAGGTCGAGCGGGAGACCCTACGAGCAGTACTTC.

This clone was detected only a few times. The rearrangement links TRBV5-1 to TRBJ2-5; no definite D call. Germline values: CDR1 SGHRS, CDR2 YFSETQ. The CDR3 spans 11 residues. Trimming shortened V by 6 bases and J by 3 bases, and 6 bases separated the two germline ends. CDR3 in amino acids: CASTQEETQYF. In nucleotides, the CDR3 is TGCGCCAGCACCCAGGAAGAGACCCAGTACTTC. The entire variable domain, with the rest obtained from reference TRBV5-1 and TRBJ2-5, is as follows: KAGVTQTPRYLIKTRGQQVTLSCSPISGHRSVSWYQQTPGQGLQFLFEYFSETQRNKGNFPGRFSGRQFSNSRSEMNVSTLELGDSALYLCASTQEETQYFGPGTRLLVL.

V is TRBV19 and J is TRBJ2-1; D perhaps matches TRBD2 (6 bases). This CDR3 comprises 14 residues. Germline-derived CDR1 and CDR2 are LNHDA and SQIVND (reference sequence). Trimming pared 8 bases from V and 7 bases from J, leaving 18 bases between. CDR3 residues: CASGRGGDGNEQFF. In DNA, the CDR3 is TGTGCCAGTGGCCGGGGCGGGGACGGGAATGAGCAGTTCTTC.

The V and J genes are TRBV7-2 and TRBJ1-2; D perhaps matches TRBD1 (6 bases). Germline V gene data show CDR1 as SGHTA and CDR2 as FQGNSA. V lost 5 bases, J lost 5 bases, and 15 bases lay in between. The CDR3 length is 14 residues. The CDR3 coding sequence is TGTGCCAGCAGCCCTAATACAGGGCAGTATGGCTACACCTTC. It translates to CASSPNTGQYGYTF.

The rearrangement joins TRBV7-2 to TRBJ2-1, with 7 bases lining up with TRBD1. This CDR3 spans 15 amino acids. V gave up 0 bases and J gave up 3 bases; unmatched junction bases: 2. CDR1 is SGHTA and CDR2 is FQGNSA in the germline V gene. Here the CDR3 DNA reads TGTGCCAGCAGCTTAGCCCAGGGGGACTACAATGAGCAGTTCTTC. Its translation is CASSLAQGDYNEQFF.

CDR3: CACSRGSYEQYF. DNA for the CDR3: TGTGCCTGCTCGCGGGGCTCCTACGAGCAGTACTTC. The chain uses TRBV30 and TRBJ2-7; weak D call: TRBD2 (6 bases). V shed 6 bases and J shed 0 bases, with 9 bases lying between them. Germline CDR1 is GTSNPN and CDR2 is SVGIG (reference sequence). This CDR3 comprises 12 residues. The whole variable domain, filled in from reference TRBV30 and TRBJ2-7, reads SQTIHQWPATLVQPVGSPLSLECTVEGTSNPNLYWYRQAAGRGLQLLFYSVGIGQISSEVPQNLSASRPQDRQFILSSKKLLLSDSGFYLCACSRGSYEQYFGPGTRLTVT.

This rearrangement joins TRBV29-1 to TRBJ2-2; D is ambiguous. Germline V gene sequence: CDR1 SQVTM, CDR2 ANQGSEA. This CDR3 is 14 amino acids long. The germline V and J ends were trimmed by 3 bases and 8 bases, with 16 bases remaining between them. For the CDR3, the DNA is TGCAGCGTTGATGTGGCGGAGCTAGGGGGGGAGCTGTTTTTT. It codes for CSVDVAELGGELFF.

This clone was detected a few times. This sequence joins TRBV29-1 and TRBJ1-1; no clear D gene. Germline CDR1 and CDR2: SQVTM and ANQGSEA. The CDR3 length is 13 residues. The CDR3 coding sequence is TGCGGAGGAGGGAGCGCGGCAAGGTCTGAAGCTTTCTTT. Its protein is CGGGSAARSEAFF. Full variable domain (outside the CDR3, taken from reference TRBV29-1 and TRBJ1-1): SAVISQKPSRDICQRGTSLTIQCQVDSQVTMMFWYRQQPGQSLTLIATANQGSEATYESGFVIDKFPISRPNLTFSTLTVSNMSPEDSSIYLCGGGSAARSEAFFGQGTRLTVV.

Notes on this clone: This may be a read error, as it is one base from a much larger clone. The rearrangement links TRBV11-3 to TRBJ2-5; TRBD2 might be the D (6 bases). Trimming took off 6 bases at V and 6 bases at J, with 23 bases between the two ends. This CDR3 has 16 residues. Germline loops: CDR1 SGHNT, CDR2 YENEEA. CDR3 residues: CASRSDSGQAGQTQYF. CDR3 DNA sequence: TGTGCCAGCAGGTCTGACAGCGGTCAGGCGGGGCAGACCCAGTACTTC. The full variable domain, with the rest looked up from reference TRBV11-3 and TRBJ2-5, is EAGVVQSPRYKIIEKKQPVAFWCNPISGHNTLYWYLQNLGQGPELLIRYENEEAVDDSQLPKDRFSAERLKGVDSTLKIQPAELGDSAVYLCASRSDSGQAGQTQYFGPGTRLLVL.

This clone has only one observation. The chain carries TRBV4-1 and TRBJ2-7; the D is unclear. CDR1 and CDR2 (germline): MGHRA, YSYEKL. The CDR3 is 13 amino acids. V lost 2 bases and J lost 3, with 8 bases in between. Here the CDR3 reads CASSQQPDYEQYF. Written as DNA, the CDR3 is TGCGCCAGCAGCCAACAACCGGACTACGAGCAGTACTTC.

This clone was seen only a few times. J is TRBJ1-4 and V is TRBV7-9; D gene ambiguous. Germline lookup yields CDR1 SEHNR and CDR2 FQNEAQ (reference sequence). Trimming removed 7 bases from V and 6 bases from J, with 15 bases in between. CDR3 length equals 14 residues. The CDR3 DNA is TGTGCCAGCAACCAAGTTGGAGGAGATGAAAAACTGTTTTTT. It translates to CASNQVGGDEKLFF.

The V call is TRBV5-1, the J call TRBJ1-2; D remains unclear. Trimming shortened V by 8 bases and J by 10 bases, and 15 bases separated the two germline ends. The CDR3 has 11 residues. Germline V gene sequence: CDR1 SGHRS, CDR2 YFSETQ. Written as DNA, the CDR3 is TGCGCCAGGACGAGACCTATGGACTACACCTTC. Its protein product is CARTRPMDYTF.

This rearrangement joins TRBV7-9 to TRBJ1-2, with D hard to call. The CDR3 extends over 17 amino acids. The ends were cut back, 0 bases at V and 3 bases at J, with 17 bases in the middle. Germline V gives CDR1 SEHNR, CDR2 FQNEAQ (reference sequence). CDR3 residues: CASSLAFEHKGDYGYTF. In DNA, the CDR3 is TGTGCCAGCAGCTTAGCGTTTGAACATAAGGGCGACTATGGCTACACCTTC.

This clone was counted between two and nine times. The chain recombines TRBV6-5 with TRBJ2-7; 7 nucleotides match TRBD2. This CDR3 comprises 13 residues. V was pared by 7 bases and J by 6 bases, with 9 bases of the junction left unmatched. Germline values: CDR1 MNHEY, CDR2 SVGAGI. The CDR3 bases are TGTGCCAGCACCCCGGGAGGAGGGTCCGAGCAGTACTTC. Residues: CASTPGGGSEQYF.

In its sample, this clone was seen a few times. This chain links TRBV30 with TRBJ2-7, with a possible D match to TRBD1 (5 bases). Germline values: CDR1 GTSNPN, CDR2 SVGIG (reference sequence). The V end lost 1 base, the J end lost 2 bases, and 12 bases lay between the germline ends. CDR3 length: 14 amino acids. The CDR3 region is CAWSGLGHTYEQYF. The CDR3 bases are TGTGCCTGGAGTGGCCTCGGACACACCTACGAGCAGTACTTC. Full variable domain (remainder filled in from reference TRBV30 and TRBJ2-7): SQTIHQWPATLVQPVGSPLSLECTVEGTSNPNLYWYRQAAGRGLQLLFYSVGIGQISSEVPQNLSASRPQDRQFILSSKKLLLSDSGFYLCAWSGLGHTYEQYFGPGTRLTVT.

CDR3 in DNA: TGCAGCGCAGCAGGGGGCGCGAGGGAAGAGACCCAGTACTTC. As protein: CSAAGGAREETQYF. This chain links TRBV29-1 with TRBJ2-5; 8 positions agree with TRBD1. Germline trimming cut 7 bases from V and 3 bases from J; bases unmatched to any gene: 10. This CDR3 spans 14 amino acids. Per the germline V gene, CDR1 is SQVTM and CDR2 is ANQGSEA.

This rearrangement joins TRBV29-1 to TRBJ1-1, with TRBD1 identical over 7 bases. CDR3 length equals 16 residues. J gave up 0 bases and V 8 bases, and 15 bases lay outside the gene matches. Germline V CDR1 and CDR2: SQVTM, ANQGSEA. CDR3 amino acids: CSTIRRGGTMNTEAFF. The CDR3 nucleotides are TGCAGCACTATTCGTCGAGGGGGCACCATGAACACTGAAGCTTTCTTT.